This passage covers 3 T cell receptor beta chains from one sample sequenced in a study of vaccination and CD4 T cells after COVID-19. Their target antigens are unknown. Noted treatment: approximately nine-day PBMC culture with coronavirus spike peptide pools or control peptides (ViraFEST assay). The Oncomine TCR Beta short-read assay sequenced DNA from cultured CD4+ T cells. TCRdb called the PCR reads again in MiXCR, with one record for every CDR3 protein. The sample lists 15,000 to 25,000 distinct CDR3 sequences, approximately 39% occurring once. Sequencing was carried out using cultured CD4+ T cells from blood. These receptors were taken from a human donor with COVID-19.

The genes are TRBV6-1 and TRBJ2-2; D is possibly TRBD2 (7 bases). The CDR3 runs 15 residues. CDR1 and CDR2 (germline): MNHNS, SASEGT. V was shortened by 7 bases and J by 1 base, with 13 bases between the two germline ends. In nucleotides, the CDR3 is TGTGCCAGCATCAATAGGGGGGGGAACACCGGGGAGCTGTTTTTT. Protein sequence: CASINRGGNTGELFF.

The chain carries TRBV7-2 and TRBJ1-1; TRBD1 agrees at 8 bases. The CDR3 has 12 amino acids. Germline V gives CDR1 SGHTA, CDR2 FQGNSA. V dropped 1 base and J dropped 8; count of bases not matched to a gene: 0. CDR3 region: CASSLDRGEAFF. In DNA form, the CDR3 reads TGTGCCAGCAGCTTAGACAGGGGGGAAGCTTTCTTT.

The V call is TRBV21-1, the J call TRBJ1-2. TRBV21-1 is a documented pseudogene. This CDR3 is built from 14 residues. The CDR3 nucleotides read TGTGCCAGCAGCAAAGTTACCGGTAACTATGGCTACACCTTC. This codes for CASSKVTGNYGYTF.